This TCR beta chain was sequenced in a study of T-cell memory formation after mild COVID-19. Findings and limits, study-wide: CM and EM subsets held most contracting CD4+ clones; EMRA held CD8+ ones. Pre-infection memory contained some responding clones, which suggested that cross-reactive memory had joined.

Germline V gives CDR1 SGHNT, CDR2 YYREEE (reference sequence). V lost 0 bases and J lost 5, with 17 bases in between. This CDR3 spans 16 amino acids. UMIs and sample barcodes were carried by the TCR alpha and TCR beta cDNA libraries that 5'RACE produced using constant-segment primers. TCRdb passed the 5' RACE reads through MiXCR, listing each CDR3 protein once. In the table there are about 290,000 distinct CDR3 sequences, roughly 18% of which are singletons. A note on this clonotype: What it binds is not known.

The receptor's source is a man aged 18-30 years who had mild COVID-19 (a few samples of this study predate the infection). Cell type and time point are not known. The source material was PBMCs or a T cell subset sorted from them (not recorded which). The rearrangement uses TRBV5-4 and TRBJ1-1; no definite D call. Written as DNA, the CDR3 is TGTGCCAGCAGCTTGGGGTCGGCGGCCCTGGGGACTGAAGCTTTCTTT. This gives the protein CASSLGSAALGTEAFF.